The rows below give T cell receptor beta chains drawn from one sample of a study of technical replicates of blood from a handful of donors. Data came from immunoSEQ multiplex PCR; TCRdb stores just in-frame clones and leaves some out. The sample has about 60,000 clones, around 87% seen once; the top ten hold 5% to 5.5%. The sequencing sample was made of PBMCs. The receptor set was obtained from a human donor in good health. Some clones in this sample may be carry-over from other donors' samples. Each CDR3 is given with its conserved first and last residue. The order of the fields is clone size, V gene, J gene, D gene, CDR3 length, CDR3 DNA, CDR3 protein. D genes are given only for firm matches. Size tells how often a clone was seen (once, few, many) or the class of an expanded clone, and some rows leave it out.

few	TRBV9	TRBJ2-7	.	16	TGTGCCAGCAGCCGGGGCATGGGGACACTTCCCTACGAGCAGTACTTC	CASSRGMGTLPYEQYF
.	TRBV9	TRBJ2-2	TRBD1	17	TGTGCCAGCAGCGTAGATGTGACAGGGCACCTTGCCGGGGAGCTGTTTTTT	CASSVDVTGHLAGELFF
.	TRBV7-3	TRBJ1-1	.	13	TGTGCCAGCAGCCTTGAGGCGCGTACTGAAGCTTTCTTT	CASSLEARTEAFF
.	TRBV9	TRBJ1-2	TRBD1	11	TGTGCCAGCAGTGGACAGGCTGGCTACACCTTC	CASSGQAGYTF
.	TRBV6-4	TRBJ2-1	TRBD2	15	TGTGCCAGCAGCTTACTAGCGGGGGGCCTAAATGAGCAGTTCTTC	CASSLLAGGLNEQFF
few	TRBV4-3	TRBJ2-1	TRBD2	17	TGCGCCAGCAGCCAAGACGGGAGGCCTAGCGCTACCAATGAGCAGTTCTTC	CASSQDGRPSATNEQFF
.	TRBV27	TRBJ2-1	TRBD2	16	TGTGCCAGCAGTTTGTCTAGCGGGAGGTGGTACAATGAGCAGTTCTTC	CASSLSSGRWYNEQFF
.	TRBV21-1	TRBJ2-5	.	16	TGTGCCAGCAGCAATAAAGCCGGGTCCTTCCAAGAGACCCAGTACTTC	CASSNKAGSFQETQYF
.	TRBV9	TRBJ2-5	.	14	TGTGCCAGCTCCCGGGGCGGGGTCCAAGAGACCCAGTACTTC	CASSRGGVQETQYF
.	TRBV4-1	TRBJ2-3	TRBD2	15	TGCGCCAGCAGCCAAGTAGCGGGGGGCACAGATACGCAGTATTTT	CASSQVAGGTDTQYF
.	TRBV19	TRBJ1-5	TRBD1	13	TGTGCCAGTAGGGGGACAGAGGGTCAGCCCCAGCATTTT	CASRGTEGQPQHF
.	TRBV2	TRBJ2-3	TRBD2	15	TGTGCCAGCAGGGTGACTAGCGGGGGCGTAGATACGCAGTATTTT	CASRVTSGGVDTQYF
few	TRBV27	TRBJ2-7	TRBD2	18	TGTGCCAGCAGTTTATCGCAAGGGACTAGCGGGAGGAGGAACGAGCAGTACTTC	CASSLSQGTSGRRNEQYF
.	TRBV29-1	TRBJ2-7	.	11	TGCAGCGTTGAAACGAGAGGCGAGCAGTACTTC	CSVETRGEQYF
.	TRBV19	TRBJ2-1	TRBD2	19	TGTGCCAGTAGTCCGAACGGACTAGCGGGGGGGCCGGTGGGCAATGAGCAGTTCTTC	CASSPNGLAGGPVGNEQFF
.	TRBV4-2	TRBJ1-3	.	13	TGTGCCAGCAGCCAAGTAGCTGGAAACACCATATATTTT	CASSQVAGNTIYF
.	TRBV2	TRBJ2-7	TRBD1	17	TGTGCCAGCAGTGAAACCCCCCCAGGGGGCGCTTCGTACGAGCAGTACTTC	CASSETPPGGASYEQYF
.	TRBV7-9	TRBJ2-2	TRBD1	15	TGTGCCAGCAGCTCGGGACAGTTCGGCACCGGGGAGCTGTTTTTT	CASSSGQFGTGELFF
.	TRBV11-1	TRBJ2-2	TRBD2	15	TGTGCCAGCAGCCAGACTAGCGGGGGGGCCGGGGAGCTGTTTTTT	CASSQTSGGAGELFF
few	TRBV4-2	TRBJ2-2	.	17	TGTGCCAGCAGCCCCAGGTTCGGGGGTCTCCACACCGGGGAGCTGTTTTTT	CASSPRFGGLHTGELFF
.	TRBV30	TRBJ2-7	TRBD1	15	TGTGCCTGGAGTTTACAGGGGGCATTCTACGACGAGCAGTACTTC	CAWSLQGAFYDEQYF
once	TRBV5-1	TRBJ1-4	TRBD1	16	TGCGCCAGCAGCTTGGCCGGGACAGCAACTAATGAAAAACTGTTTTTT	CASSLAGTATNEKLFF
.	TRBV5-6	TRBJ2-3	.	14	TGTGCCAGCAGCTTGGAACAGGCGGTAGCTACGCAGTATTTT	CASSLEQAVATQYF
.	TRBV6-5	TRBJ2-7	.	13	TGTGCCAGCAGTTACGGGCCCGGGACAGAGCAGTACTTC	CASSYGPGTEQYF
.	TRBV19	TRBJ2-5	TRBD1	13	TGTGCCAGTAGTAGACAGGGTCTGGAGACCCAGTACTTC	CASSRQGLETQYF
.	TRBV2	TRBJ1-2	.	11	TGTGCCAGCACGGCAGGGTATGGCTACACCTTC	CASTAGYGYTF
.	TRBV7-2	TRBJ2-5	TRBD2	14	TGTGCCAGCTCGGGTAGCGGGAGAGTAGAGACCCAGTACTTC	CASSGSGRVETQYF
.	TRBV5-1	TRBJ1-2	.	17	TGCGCCAGCAGCTTGGTGGCTACGGGAGGCTCAAACTATGGCTACACCTTC	CASSLVATGGSNYGYTF
.	TRBV5-1	TRBJ2-1	.	13	TGCGCCAGCAGCTTGGCGCAGTACAATGAGCAGTTCTTC	CASSLAQYNEQFF
.	TRBV30	TRBJ2-1	.	13	TGTGCCCGAACCGGACTCCACTACAATGAGCAGTTCTTC	CARTGLHYNEQFF
.	TRBV4-2	TRBJ2-7	.	14	TGTGCCAGCAGCCAAGATGGTGGGGCATACGAGCAGTACTTC	CASSQDGGAYEQYF
once	TRBV14	TRBJ2-7	TRBD1	17	TGTGCCAGCAGCCATCCAACCTGGGAGGACAGGGGGCCCGAGCAGTACTTC	CASSHPTWEDRGPEQYF
.	TRBV2	TRBJ1-2	.	13	TGTGCCTCCCACCACGGGAGTAATGGGCGGTACACCTTC	CASHHGSNGRYTF
.	TRBV2	TRBJ2-1	.	16	TGTGCCAGCAGTCGGAGTAGGGGGAGCTCCTACAATGAGCAGTTCTTC	CASSRSRGSSYNEQFF
.	TRBV4-3	TRBJ2-1	.	16	TGCGCCAGCAGCCCTACGTGGGCCGGAAGCCTGAATGAGCAGTTCTTC	CASSPTWAGSLNEQFF
.	TRBV7-3	TRBJ2-5	.	13	TGTGCCAGCAGCCAATTGGCCCAAGAGACCCAGTACTTC	CASSQLAQETQYF
.	TRBV7-9	TRBJ2-1	.	13	TGTGCCAGCAGCCCGAGCGGGTCGGATGAGCAGTTCTTC	CASSPSGSDEQFF
few	TRBV9	TRBJ1-5	TRBD1	15	TGTGCCAGCAGCGCCGGGACAGGGGGCGGTCAGCCCCAGCATTTT	CASSAGTGGGQPQHF
.	TRBV9	TRBJ1-2	TRBD1	16	TGTGCCAGCAGCGTAGATCCCGACAGGGGAGACTATGGCTACACCTTC	CASSVDPDRGDYGYTF
.	TRBV5-4	TRBJ2-3	.	16	TGTGCCAGCAGCCCCGGCGGCGGAACCTCCACAGATACGCAGTATTTT	CASSPGGGTSTDTQYF
.	TRBV29-1	TRBJ2-3	TRBD2	14	TGCAGCGCCGGGACTAGCGGCCACCCAGATACGCAGTATTTT	CSAGTSGHPDTQYF
few	TRBV7-2	TRBJ2-7	TRBD2	15	TGTGCCAGCAGCTTAGGTAGCGGGGGCTCCTACGAGCAGTACTTC	CASSLGSGGSYEQYF
.	TRBV10-3	TRBJ2-7	.	15	TGTGCCATCAGTGTAGCTAGGGGGAGCTCCTACGAGCAGTACTTC	CAISVARGSSYEQYF